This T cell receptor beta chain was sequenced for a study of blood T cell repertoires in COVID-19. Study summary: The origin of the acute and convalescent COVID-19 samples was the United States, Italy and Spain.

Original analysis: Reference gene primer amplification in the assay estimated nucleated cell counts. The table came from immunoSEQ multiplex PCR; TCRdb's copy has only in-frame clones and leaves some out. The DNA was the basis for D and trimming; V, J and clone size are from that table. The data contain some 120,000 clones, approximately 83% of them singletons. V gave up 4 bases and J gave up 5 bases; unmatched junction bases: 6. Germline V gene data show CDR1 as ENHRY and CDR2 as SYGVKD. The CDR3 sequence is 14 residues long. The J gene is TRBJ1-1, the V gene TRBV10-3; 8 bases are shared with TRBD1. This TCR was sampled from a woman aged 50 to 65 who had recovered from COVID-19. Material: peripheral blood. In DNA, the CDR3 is TGTGCCATCAGTGGGACAGGGTTAGGGACTGAAGCTTTCTTT. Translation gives CAISGTGLGTEAFF.